These 3 T cell receptor beta chains were all obtained from the same sample, sequenced in a study of blood T cell repertoires in COVID-19. Assay: immunoSEQ multiplex PCR; the TCRdb copy retains only in-frame clones and omits some. The table records tens of thousands of clones, about 86% of them present only once. The sequenced sample was peripheral blood. The receptors were sampled from a human donor in a cohort sampled during active COVID-19.

The chain couples TRBV6-5 to TRBJ1-6; 10 bases are shared with TRBD1. CDR1 and CDR2 (germline): MNHEY, SVGAGI. This CDR3 contains 14 residues. V dropped 6 bases and J dropped 8; count of bases not matched to a gene: 4. CDR3 DNA sequence: TGTGCCAGCAGCCAGACAGGGGGCGATTCACCCCTCCACTTT. This gives the protein CASSQTGGDSPLHF.

The chain couples TRBV11-3 to TRBJ2-5, with D maybe TRBD1 (5 bases). Germline V CDR1 and CDR2: SGHNT, YENEEA. The CDR3 is made up of 14 amino acids. V was clipped by 3 bases and J by 0 bases, with 8 bases between them. DNA of the CDR3: TGTGCCAGCAGCTTTTCAGGGTACCAAGAGACCCAGTACTTC. It specifies CASSFSGYQETQYF.

This CDR3 reads CASLGGQYTGELFF. Here the CDR3 DNA reads TGTGCCAGTCTTGGGGGACAGTACACCGGGGAGCTGTTTTTT. The gene calls are TRBV28 and TRBJ2-2, with 7 bases that match TRBD1. The CDR3 covers 14 residues. V lost 9 bases and J lost 3; bases outside the gene matches: 7. Germline-derived CDR1 and CDR2 are MDHEN and SYDVKM.